This T cell receptor beta chain was sequenced for a study of TIL therapy for anti-PD-1-resistant metastatic lung cancer. Study as a whole: Half of patients were current or former smokers.

The CDR3 extends over 14 amino acids. Trimming cost V 0 bases and J 1 base, with 5 bases left between them. From germline, CDR1 is SGHTA and CDR2 FQGNSA. Specified time point: pre-treatment sample, taken before nivolumab and TIL therapy. Tumor tissue came from excised metastases, mostly pleural nodules or supraclavicular lymph nodes. Patients were adults with stage 4 NSCLC. This was the immunoSEQ v3 assay. Data came from immunoSEQ multiplex PCR; TCRdb stores just in-frame clones and leaves some out. The data show around 7,000 clones, over 55% seen once. This clonotype was obtained from a person aged 25 to 79 with non-small cell lung cancer. The chain has TRBV7-2 and TRBJ2-3; D perhaps matches TRBD2 (5 bases). The sample here was tumor tissue, taken at baseline. CDR3 in amino acids: CASSLARGTDTQYF. The CDR3 DNA is TGTGCCAGCAGCTTAGCGCGGGGCACAGATACGCAGTATTTT.